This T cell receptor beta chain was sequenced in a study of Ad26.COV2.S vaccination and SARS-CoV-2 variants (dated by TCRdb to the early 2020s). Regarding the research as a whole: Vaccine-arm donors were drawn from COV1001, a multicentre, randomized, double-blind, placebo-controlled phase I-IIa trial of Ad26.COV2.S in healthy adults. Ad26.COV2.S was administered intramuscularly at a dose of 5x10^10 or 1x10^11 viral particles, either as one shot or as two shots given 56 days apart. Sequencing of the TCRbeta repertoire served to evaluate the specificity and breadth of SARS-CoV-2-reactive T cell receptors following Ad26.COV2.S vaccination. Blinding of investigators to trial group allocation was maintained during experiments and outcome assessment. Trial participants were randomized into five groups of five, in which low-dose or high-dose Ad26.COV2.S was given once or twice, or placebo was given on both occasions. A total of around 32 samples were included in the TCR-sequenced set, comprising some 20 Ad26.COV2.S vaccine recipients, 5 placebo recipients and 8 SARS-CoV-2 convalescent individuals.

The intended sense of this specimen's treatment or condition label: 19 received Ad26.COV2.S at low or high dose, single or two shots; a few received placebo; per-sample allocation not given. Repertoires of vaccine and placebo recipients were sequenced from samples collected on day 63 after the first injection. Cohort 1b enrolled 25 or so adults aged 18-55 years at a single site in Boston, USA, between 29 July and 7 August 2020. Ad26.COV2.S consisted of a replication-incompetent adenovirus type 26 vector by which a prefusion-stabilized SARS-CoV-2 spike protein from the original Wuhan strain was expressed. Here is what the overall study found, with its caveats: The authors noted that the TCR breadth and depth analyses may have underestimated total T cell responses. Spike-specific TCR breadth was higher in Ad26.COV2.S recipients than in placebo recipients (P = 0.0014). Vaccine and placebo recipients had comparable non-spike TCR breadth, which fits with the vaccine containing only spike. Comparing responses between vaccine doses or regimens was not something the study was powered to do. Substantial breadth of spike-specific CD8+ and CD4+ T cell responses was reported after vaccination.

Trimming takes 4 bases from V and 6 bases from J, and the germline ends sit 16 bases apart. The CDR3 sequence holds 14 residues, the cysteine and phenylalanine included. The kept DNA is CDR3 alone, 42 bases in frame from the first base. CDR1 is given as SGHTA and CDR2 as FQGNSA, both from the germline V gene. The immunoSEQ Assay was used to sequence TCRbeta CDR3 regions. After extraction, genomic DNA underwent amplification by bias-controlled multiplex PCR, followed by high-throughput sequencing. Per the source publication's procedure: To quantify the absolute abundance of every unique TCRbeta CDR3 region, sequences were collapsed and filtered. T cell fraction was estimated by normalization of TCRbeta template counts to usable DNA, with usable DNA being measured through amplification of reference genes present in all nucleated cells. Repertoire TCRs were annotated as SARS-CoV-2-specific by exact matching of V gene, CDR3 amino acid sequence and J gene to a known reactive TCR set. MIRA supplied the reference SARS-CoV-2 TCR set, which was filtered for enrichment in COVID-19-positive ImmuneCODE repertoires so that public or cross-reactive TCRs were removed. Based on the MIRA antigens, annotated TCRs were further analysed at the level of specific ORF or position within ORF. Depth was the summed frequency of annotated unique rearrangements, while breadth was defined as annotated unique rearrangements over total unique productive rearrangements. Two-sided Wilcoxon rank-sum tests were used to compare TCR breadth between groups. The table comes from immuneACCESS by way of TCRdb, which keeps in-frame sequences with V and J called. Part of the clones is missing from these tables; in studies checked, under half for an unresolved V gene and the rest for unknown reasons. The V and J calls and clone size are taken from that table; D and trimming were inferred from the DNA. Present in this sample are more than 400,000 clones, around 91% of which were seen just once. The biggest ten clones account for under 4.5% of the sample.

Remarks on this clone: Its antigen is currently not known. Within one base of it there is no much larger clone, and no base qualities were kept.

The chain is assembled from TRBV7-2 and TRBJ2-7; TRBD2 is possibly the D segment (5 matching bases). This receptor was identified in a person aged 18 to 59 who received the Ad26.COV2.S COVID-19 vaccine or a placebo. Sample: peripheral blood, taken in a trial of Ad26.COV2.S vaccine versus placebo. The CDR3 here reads CASSSRGGTLEQYF. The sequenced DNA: TGTGCCAGCAGCTCCCGTGGAGGCACGCTCGAGCAGTACTTC. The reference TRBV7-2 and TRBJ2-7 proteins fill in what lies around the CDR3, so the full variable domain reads GAGVSQSPSNKVTEKGKDVELRCDPISGHTALYWYRQSLGQGLEFLIYFQGNSAPDKSGLPSDRFSAERTGGSVSTLTIQRTQQEDSAVYLCASSSRGGTLEQYFGPGTRLTVT.